This record concerns one TCR beta chain sequence. Its antigen is still unknown. For the second PCR, which ran for roughly 7 to 11 cycles, a sample-barcoded 5' primer and a J-beta primer mix were used. Any given sample supplied a minimum of 2.5 million CDR3-containing paired-end reads. A single record per CDR3 protein comes from TCRdb applying MiXCR to the 5' RACE reads. The table lists hundreds of thousands of distinct CDR3 sequences, approximately 31% of them singletons, with 15% to 19% in the top ten. The sample belongs to a study of blood T cells in healthy people across ages. Turning to the study itself: Capture via template switching afforded approximately one barcoded beta molecule per two T cells.

Findings of the study overall: Significant beta diversity loss was already apparent by age roughly 40, declining roughly linearly.

Sequencing input: blood. This receptor was identified in a woman at least 80 years old in good health.

CDR3 DNA sequence: TGCAGCGTCGAGATGAACAGGTCCAGGGTCAGGGTACAGTACTTC. Protein sequence: CSVEMNRSRVRVQYF. The chain has TRBV29-1 and TRBJ2-5, with a tentative D call TRBD1 (5 bases). The germline gives CDR1 SQVTM, CDR2 ANQGSEA. The V end lost 6 bases, the J end lost 11 bases, and 28 bases lay between the germline ends. The CDR3 spans 15 residues.